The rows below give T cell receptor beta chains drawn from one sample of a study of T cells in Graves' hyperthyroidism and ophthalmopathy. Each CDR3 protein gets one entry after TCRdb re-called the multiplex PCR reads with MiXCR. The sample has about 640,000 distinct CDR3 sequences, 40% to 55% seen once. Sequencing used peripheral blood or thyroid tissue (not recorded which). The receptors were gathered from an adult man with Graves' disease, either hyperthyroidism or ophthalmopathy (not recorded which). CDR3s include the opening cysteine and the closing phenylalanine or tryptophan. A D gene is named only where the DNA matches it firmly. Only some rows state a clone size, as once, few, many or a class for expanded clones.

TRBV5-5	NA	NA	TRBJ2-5	TGTGCCAGCAGCTTGGTTGTGGGCGAAGAGACCCAGTACTTC	CASSLVVGEETQYF
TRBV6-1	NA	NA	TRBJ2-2	TGTGCCAGCAAAACGGACAGTCAGCACACCGGGGAGCTGTTTTTT	CASKTDSQHTGELFF
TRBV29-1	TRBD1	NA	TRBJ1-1	TGCAGCGTTGTAGGGGGCGGGACTGAAGCTTTCTTT	CSVVGGGTEAFF
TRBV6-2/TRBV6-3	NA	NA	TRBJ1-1	TGTGCCAGCAGTTCTCAGGTTGTTGAAGCTTTCTTT	CASSSQVVEAFF
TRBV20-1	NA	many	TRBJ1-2	TGCAGTGTCGCAGCAGGGGCAGGTGGCTACACCTTC	CSVAAGAGGYTF
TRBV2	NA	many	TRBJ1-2	TGTGCCAGCAGGGCGACAGCCGATTTCTATGGCTACACCTTC	CASRATADFYGYTF
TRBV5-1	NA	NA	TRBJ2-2	TGTGCCAGCAGCGACATTGTGAGGACCGGGGAGCTGTTTTTT	CASSDIVRTGELFF
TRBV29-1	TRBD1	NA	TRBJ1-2	TGCAGCCTACAGGGGACATCTAACTATGGCTACACCTTC	CSLQGTSNYGYTF
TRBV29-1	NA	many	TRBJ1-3	TGCAGCGTACAGGGAGGGGACTCTGGAAACACCATATATTTT	CSVQGGDSGNTIYF
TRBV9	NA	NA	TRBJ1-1	TGTGCCAGCAGCACCACAGGATCTTGGAACGCTGAAGCTTTCTTT	CASSTTGSWNAEAFF
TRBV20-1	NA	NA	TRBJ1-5	TGCAGTGCTAGAGGGGCATCGCCCAGCCTTAGCAATCAGCCCCAGCATTTT	CSARGASPSLSNQPQHF
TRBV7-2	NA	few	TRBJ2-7	TGTGCCAGCAGCCCCGTAGAAACCGCCTACGAGCAGTACTTC	CASSPVETAYEQYF
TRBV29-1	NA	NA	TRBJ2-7	TGCAGCAGTGAACGGGACGAGCAGTACTTC	CSSERDEQYF
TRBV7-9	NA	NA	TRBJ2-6	TGTGCCAGCACCCTCGGCTCTGGGGCCAACGTCCTGACTTTC	CASTLGSGANVLTF
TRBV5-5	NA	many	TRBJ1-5	TGTGCCAGCAGCTTGGGCACGGGGGCCAATCAGCCCCAGCATTTT	CASSLGTGANQPQHF
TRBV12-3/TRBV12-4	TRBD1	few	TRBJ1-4	TGTGCCAGCAGCTGGACAGGGGGTGCGTCGGATGAAAAACTGTTTTTT	CASSWTGGASDEKLFF
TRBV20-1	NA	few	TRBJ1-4	TGCAGTGCTAAGGAGGGGCAGAGGAATGAAAAACTGTTTTTT	CSAKEGQRNEKLFF
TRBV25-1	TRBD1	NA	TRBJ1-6	TGTGCCTGGAGCGTACCGGGACAGGGTCATTCACCCCTCCACTTT	CAWSVPGQGHSPLHF
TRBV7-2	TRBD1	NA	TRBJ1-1	TGTGCCACCAGAGAGGGGAGGGGGCCTGAAGCTTTCTTT	CATREGRGPEAFF
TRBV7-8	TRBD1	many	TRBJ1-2	TGTGCCAGCAGCTTACAAGACAGGGGGCTTGATGGCTACACCTTC	CASSLQDRGLDGYTF
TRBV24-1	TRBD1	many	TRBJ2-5	TGTGCCACCAGTGGAGGCAGGGGGCGAGAGACCCAGTACTTC	CATSGGRGRETQYF
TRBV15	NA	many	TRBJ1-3	TGTGCCACCAGCACAGGGGACCACTCTGGAAACACCATATATTTT	CATSTGDHSGNTIYF
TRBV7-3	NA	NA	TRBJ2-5	TGTGCCAGCAGCTTATTGGGGAACCAAGAGACCCAGTACTTC	CASSLLGNQETQYF
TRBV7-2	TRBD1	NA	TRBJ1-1	TGTGCCAGCAGCTCGACAGGGCTGGGAAACACTGAAGCTTTCTTT	CASSSTGLGNTEAFF
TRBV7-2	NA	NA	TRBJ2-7	TGTGCCAGCAGCCTGAGGGGCCGTAGCTCCTACAAGCAGTACTTC	CASSLRGRSSYKQYF
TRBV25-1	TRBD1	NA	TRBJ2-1	TGTGCCAGCAGTGAATTTGGTGGACAGGGACACAATGAGCAGTTCTTC	CASSEFGGQGHNEQFF
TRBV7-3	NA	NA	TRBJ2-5	TGTGCCAGCAGCCAAGGGGAGAGGGGACAAGGGCTAGTAGGAGAGACCCAGTACTTC	CASSQGERGQGLVGETQYF
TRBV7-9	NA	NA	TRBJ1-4	TGTGCCAGCAGCCAAGGACAGACAACTAATGAAAAACTGTTTTTT	CASSQGQTTNEKLFF
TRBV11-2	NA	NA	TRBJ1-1	TGTGCCAGCAGCTTACCCGGACGGAACTTATGGAACACTGAAGCTTTCTTT	CASSLPGRNLWNTEAFF
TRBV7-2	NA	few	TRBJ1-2	TGTGCCAGCAGCCGACCCGGACAGTTCGACTATGGCTACACCTTC	CASSRPGQFDYGYTF
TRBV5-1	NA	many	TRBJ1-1	TGCGCCAGCAGCGGGACCGGGACCGCGAACACTGAAGCTTTCTTT	CASSGTGTANTEAFF
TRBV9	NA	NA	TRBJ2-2	TGTGCCAGCAGACCGCGTAACCGACGGAACACCGGGGAGCTGTTTTTT	CASRPRNRRNTGELFF